These 31 T cell receptor beta chains share one sample of origin, sequenced in a study of radiation and T cells in renal cell carcinoma. The assay was immunoSEQ multiplex PCR, and TCRdb's table has in-frame clones only and misses some. The data contain fewer than 10,000 clones, less than 70% of them singletons. Indicated treatment: treatment-naive control, cytoreductive nephrectomy. The sequenced sample was tumor tissue, obtained from a patient whose treatment was nephrectomy without radiotherapy. Receptor source: a woman in her seventies with renal cell carcinoma.

This clone was seen more than once but under ten times. The rearrangement joins TRBV18 to TRBJ1-5, with D perhaps TRBD1 (6 bases). Trimming pared 0 bases from V and 4 bases from J, leaving 13 bases between. In germline, CDR1 is KGHSH, CDR2 LQKENI. This CDR3 comprises 16 residues. The CDR3 nucleotides read TGTGCCAGCTCACCACCGGGAGTGGGGGCAAATCAGCCCCAGCATTTT. Its protein product is CASSPPGVGANQPQHF. Together with reference TRBV18 and TRBJ1-5, the CDR3 gives the full variable domain: NAGVMQNPRHLVRRRGQEARLRCSPMKGHSHVYWYRQLPEEGLKFMVYLQKENIIDESGMPKERFSAEFPKEGPSILRIQQVVRGDSAAYFCASSPPGVGANQPQHFGDGTRLSIL.

CDR3 in DNA: TGTGCCAGCAAGGAGGGGGGGATGAACACTGAAGCTTTCTTT. Translating it yields CASKEGGMNTEAFF. This chain joins TRBV6-6 and TRBJ1-1; D perhaps matches TRBD1 (6 bases). The germline V gene encodes CDR1 MNHNY and CDR2 SVGAGI (reference sequence). This CDR3 comprises 14 residues. V was trimmed by 7 bases and J by 0 bases, leaving 12 bases between them.

The J gene is TRBJ2-5, the V gene TRBV2; D assignment may be TRBD1 or TRBD2 (5 bases each). Gene TRBJ2-7 matches the end of the DNA better, so the J call may be wrong. Germline CDR1 is SNHLY and CDR2 is FYNNEI. The CDR3 length is 16 residues. CDR3 residues: CASSVIGTLRPYEQYF. CDR3 coding DNA: TGTGCCAGCAGTGTGATAGGGACCTTGAGACCCTACGAGCAGTACTTC.

The V call is TRBV15, the J call TRBJ2-7; TRBD1 might be the D (7 bases). Between the trimmed V and J ends, which lost 0 bases and 3 bases, there was a span of 12 bases. The CDR3 runs 15 residues. Germline V gene data show CDR1 as LNHNV and CDR2 as YYDKDF (reference sequence). The CDR3 DNA sequence: TGTGCCACCAGCAGAGATAGCCAGGGGGGCTACGAGCAGTACTTC. This gives the protein CATSRDSQGGYEQYF. The whole variable domain, remainder taken from reference TRBV15 and TRBJ2-7, is DAMVIQNPRYQVTQFGKPVTLSCSQTLNHNVMYWYQQKSSQAPKLLFHYYDKDFNNEADTPDNFQSRRPNTSFCFLDIRSPGLGDTAMYLCATSRDSQGGYEQYFGPGTRLTVT.

This clone was seen a handful of times. CDR3 loop: CASSLQGNTGELFF. DNA of the CDR3: TGCGCCAGCAGTTTACAGGGGAACACCGGGGAGCTGTTTTTT. This chain links TRBV4-3 with TRBJ2-2, with D perhaps matching TRBD1 (6 bases). The CDR3 extends over 14 amino acids. Trimming shortened V by 6 bases and J by 1 base, and 9 bases separated the two germline ends. CDR1 and CDR2 (germline): LGHNA, YSLEER.

The rearrangement joins TRBV4-2 to TRBJ1-2; D remains unclear. V lost 1 base and J 3 bases, leaving 18 bases between the germline ends. Germline V gene sequence: CDR1 LGHNA, CDR2 YNFKEQ. The CDR3 is made up of 17 amino acids. CDR3 sequence: CASSQAHILTDYYGYTF. The CDR3 region has the DNA TGTGCCAGCAGCCAAGCCCACATCCTGACGGACTACTATGGCTACACCTTC.

The CDR3 DNA is TGTGCCAGCAGCTTGGGACAGGGGAGCGGCTACACCTTC. Its translation: CASSLGQGSGYTF. The V gene is TRBV5-8, the J gene TRBJ1-2; 8 bases line up with TRBD1. V lost 0 bases, J lost 8 bases, and 3 bases stayed unmatched. Germline V gene sequence: CDR1 SGHTS, CDR2 YDEGEE. There are 13 residues in the CDR3.

CDR3 bases: TGTGCCAGCAGCCGGGGCCTTAACTCCTACGAGCAGTACTTC. Translation: CASSRGLNSYEQYF. The chain recombines TRBV5-6 with TRBJ2-7; D may match TRBD1 or TRBD2 (5 bases each). The V end lost 4 bases, the J end lost 0 bases, and 11 bases lay between the germline ends. There are 14 residues in the CDR3. Looked up from germline, CDR1 is SGHDT and CDR2 is YYEEEE. Variable domain in full (rest from reference TRBV5-6 and TRBJ2-7): DAGVTQSPTHLIKTRGQQVTLRCSPKSGHDTVSWYQQALGQGPQFIFQYYEEEERQRGNFPDRFSGHQFPNYSSELNVNALLLGDSALYLCASSRGLNSYEQYFGPGTRLTVT.

The gene calls are TRBV5-1 and TRBJ2-7, with 9 bases aligning to TRBD1. Germline V CDR1 and CDR2: SGHRS, YFSETQ. The CDR3 is 14 residues long. With 4 bases clipped from V and 7 bases from J, the junction kept 9 bases outside the gene matches. This CDR3 is CASSKDRGRIEQYF. The CDR3 bases are TGCGCCAGCAGCAAGGACAGGGGTCGCATTGAGCAGTACTTC.

For this clone: Since a far larger clone is one base different, this is likely a read error. The CDR3 loop is CASSSDRGAHEQYF. CDR3 nucleotide sequence: TGTGCTAGCAGCTCCGACAGGGGCGCACACGAGCAGTACTTC. The rearrangement links TRBV7-7 to TRBJ2-7, with 8 bases matching TRBD1. The CDR3 length is 14 residues. Germline V gene lookup returns CDR1 SSHAT and CDR2 FNYEAQ (reference sequence). Full variable domain (outside the CDR3, taken from reference TRBV7-7 and TRBJ2-7): GAGVSQSPRYKVTKRGQDVTLRCDPISSHATLYWYQQALGQGPEFLTYFNYEAQPDKSGLPSDRFSAERPEGSISTLTIQRTEQRDSAMYRCASSSDRGAHEQYFGPGTRLTVT.

This chain connects TRBV6-5 to TRBJ1-2, with 9 bases identical to TRBD1. The germline V gene has CDR1 MNHEY and CDR2 SVGAGI. Trimming took 2 bases from V and 8 from J; bases not matched to a gene: 0. The CDR3 has 12 amino acids. The CDR3 loop is CASSYTGGGYTF. The DNA for the CDR3 is TGTGCCAGCAGTTACACAGGGGGCGGCTACACCTTC.

A few counts support this clone. The V gene is TRBV2, the J gene TRBJ1-4; D is undetermined. This CDR3 region has 14 residues. Germline CDR1 reads SNHLY; CDR2 reads FYNNEI. V was trimmed by 6 bases and J by 0 bases, leaving 8 bases between them. This chain's CDR3 is CASRFTATNEKLFF. CDR3 sequence (DNA): TGTGCCAGCAGGTTCACAGCAACTAATGAAAAACTGTTTTTT.

To note about this clone: Mismatch with germline at one junction end may stem from a read error. The chain links TRBV29-1 to TRBJ2-7, with 12 bases matching TRBD2. The CDR3 loop spans 15 amino acids. CDR1 and CDR2 (germline): SQVTM, ANQGSEA. The DNA of the CDR3 is TGCAGCGTCGAAGGCCTAGCGGGGGGGCTTTACGAGCAGTACTTC. Translating it yields CSVEGLAGGLYEQYF.

This sequence joins TRBV9 and TRBJ1-2; 8 bases match TRBD1. J was trimmed by 8 bases and V by 0 bases; bases with no gene match: 6. Germline V gene sequence: CDR1 SGDLS, CDR2 YYNGEE. There are 14 residues in the CDR3. DNA for the CDR3: TGTGCCAGCAGCGTAGCTCAGGGGGCGAAAGGCTACACCTTC. Amino acid sequence: CASSVAQGAKGYTF.

This clone was observed a few times. The genes are TRBV7-6 and TRBJ2-1; 14 positions agree with TRBD2. This CDR3 has 17 amino acids. After removal of 5 bases from V and 8 bases from J, the junction contained 11 bases not matched to a gene. Germline CDR1 and CDR2: SGHVS and FNYEAQ. The CDR3 DNA reads as TGTGCCAGCAGCCTGAGACTAGCGGGGGGGCCGGGTGATGAGCAGTTCTTC. Its translation: CASSLRLAGGPGDEQFF.

The genes are TRBV6-6 and TRBJ1-2, with D hard to call. This CDR3 contains 16 residues. Trimming pared 6 bases from V and 4 bases from J, leaving 21 bases between. In germline, CDR1 is MNHNY, CDR2 SVGAGI (reference sequence). The CDR3 nucleotides read TGTGCCAGCAGCCAAAGCGGGCAGCCCATTTTCTATGGCTACACCTTC. Its protein product is CASSQSGQPIFYGYTF.

This chain links TRBV27 with TRBJ1-4; 7 bases agree with TRBD1. The germline CDR1 and CDR2 sequences are MNHEY and SMNVEV (reference sequence). J was trimmed by 3 bases and V by 2 bases; bases with no gene match: 6. The CDR3 runs to 16 residues. CDR3 residues: CASSLTQGGSNEKLFF. In DNA, the CDR3 is TGTGCCAGCAGTTTAACGCAGGGGGGCTCTAATGAAAAACTGTTTTTT.

The V and J genes are TRBV5-4 and TRBJ1-1, with TRBD1 as a possible D gene (6 bases). Trimming took 4 bases from V and 6 from J, leaving 13 bases between them. Germline lookup yields CDR1 SGHNT and CDR2 YYREEE (reference sequence). There are 13 residues in the CDR3. The CDR3 protein is CASSIQGRAEAFF. The CDR3 coding sequence is TGTGCCAGCAGCATACAGGGTAGGGCTGAAGCTTTCTTT.

The chain combines TRBV7-2 with TRBJ1-2; no clear D gene. Trimming took off 4 bases at V and 6 bases at J, with 9 bases between the two ends. From germline, CDR1 is SGHTA and CDR2 FQGNSA. This CDR3 comprises 12 residues. As DNA, the CDR3 is TGTGCCAGCAGCTCAGGAGGGAATGGCTACACCTTC. It codes for CASSSGGNGYTF.

This clone turned up a few times. The rearrangement links TRBV7-3 to TRBJ1-5; the D gene is possibly TRBD1 (5 bases). This CDR3 region has 16 residues. Trimming stripped 5 bases from V and 3 bases from J, with 17 bases between. Germline V gives CDR1 SGHTA, CDR2 FQGTGA. CDR3 region: CASSIPGTGNNQPQHF. CDR3 nucleotides: TGTGCCAGCAGCATCCCCGGGACGGGAAACAATCAGCCCCAGCATTTT.

The chain combines TRBV7-2 with TRBJ2-1; D remains unclear. V shed 1 base and J shed 2 bases, with 6 bases lying between them. The CDR3 runs 14 residues. CDR1 SGHTA and CDR2 FQGNSA come from the germline V gene. The CDR3 DNA reads as TGTGCCAGCAGCTTAGACGGGCCCTACAATGAGCAGTTCTTC. Its protein is CASSLDGPYNEQFF.

In its sample, this clone is medium-sized. The J gene is TRBJ2-2, the V gene TRBV10-3; no definite D call. Per the germline V gene, CDR1 is ENHRY and CDR2 is SYGVKD. The CDR3 is 15 residues long. V shed 4 bases and J shed 5 bases, with 14 bases lying between them. The DNA for the CDR3 is TGTGCCATCAGTGGAAGGGCTTACCTTACCGGGGAGCTGTTTTTT. Its protein product is CAISGRAYLTGELFF.

The chain has TRBV6-5 and TRBJ2-3; weak D call: TRBD2 (7 bases). V was cut by 2 bases and J by 7 bases, with 16 bases left in between. This CDR3 is 15 amino acids long. Germline CDR1 and CDR2: MNHEY and SVGAGI. CDR3 in DNA: TGTGCCAGCAGTTACAAAGTGGGGGGGCGGAATACGCAGTATTTT. Translated, it gives CASSYKVGGRNTQYF.

Turning to this clone: At one end the junction does not follow the germline gene, possibly because of a read error. The chain carries TRBV30 and TRBJ1-2, with a tentative D call TRBD1 (5 bases). The CDR3 is 12 amino acids. Germline V gene sequence: CDR1 GTSNPN, CDR2 SVGIG (reference sequence). The CDR3 coding sequence is TGTGCTTGGACAACGGGAGGCTATGGCTACACCTTC. Protein product: CAWTTGGYGYTF.

The chain has TRBV5-6 and TRBJ2-2; D unclear. With 4 bases removed from V and 5 bases from J, the gap between germline ends came to 6 bases. The CDR3 consists of 12 residues. Per the germline V gene, CDR1 is SGHDT and CDR2 is YYEEEE. CDR3 loop: CASSPGTGELFF. The CDR3 DNA reads as TGTGCCAGCAGCCCTGGTACCGGGGAGCTGTTTTTT.

The chain is built from TRBV7-2 and TRBJ2-2; TRBD1 matches 7 bases. Germline lookup yields CDR1 SGHTA and CDR2 FQGNSA. Trimming cost V 1 base and J 3 bases; bases outside gene matches: 5. The CDR3 totals 16 residues. The CDR3 region has the DNA TGTGCCAGCAGCTTAGGACAGGGCGTTTACACCGGGGAGCTGTTTTTT. Protein sequence: CASSLGQGVYTGELFF. The whole variable domain, remainder taken from reference TRBV7-2 and TRBJ2-2, is GAGVSQSPSNKVTEKGKDVELRCDPISGHTALYWYRQSLGQGLEFLIYFQGNSAPDKSGLPSDRFSAERTGGSVSTLTIQRTQQEDSAVYLCASSLGQGVYTGELFFGEGSRLTVL.

The gene calls are TRBV19 and TRBJ2-2, with TRBD1 as a possible D gene (5 bases). V lost 5 bases and J 6 bases, leaving 10 bases between the germline ends. The CDR3 has 13 amino acids. The germline CDR1 and CDR2 sequences are LNHDA and SQIVND (reference sequence). CDR3 sequence: CASSPRDPGELFF. For the CDR3, the DNA is TGTGCCAGTAGTCCCAGGGATCCCGGGGAGCTGTTTTTT.

The V call is TRBV5-1, the J call TRBJ1-2; 7 bases are a match to TRBD1. From germline, CDR1 is SGHRS and CDR2 YFSETQ. The CDR3 loop spans 13 amino acids. J lost 5 bases, V lost 1 base, and 2 bases had no gene match. The CDR3 DNA follows: TGCGCCAGCAGCTTGAAGGGGGCATATGGCTACACCTTC. The encoded protein is CASSLKGAYGYTF.

This clone was seen once. The chain uses TRBV28 and TRBJ1-6; TRBD1 is a possible D gene (5 bases). Germline V gene lookup returns CDR1 MDHEN and CDR2 SYDVKM. Trimming pared 5 bases from V and 12 bases from J, leaving 20 bases between. The CDR3 has 15 residues. The DNA of the CDR3 is TGTGCCAGCAGTCCCCAGATAGGGGCTGTGGTACCCCTCCACTTT. It codes for CASSPQIGAVVPLHF.

The chain links TRBV7-3 to TRBJ2-7, with 11 bases matching TRBD1. Germline values: CDR1 SGHTA, CDR2 FQGTGA. The CDR3 contains 13 residues. The trim removed 6 bases at V and 6 bases at J, leaving 4 bases unmatched. The CDR3 region is CASRGQGGIEQYF. In DNA, the CDR3 is TGTGCCAGCAGGGGACAGGGGGGAATCGAGCAGTACTTC.

This CDR3 reads CASSPTAGMNTEAFF. Written as DNA, the CDR3 is TGTGCCAGCAGCCCCACGGCAGGGATGAACACTGAAGCTTTCTTT. The V call is TRBV7-2, the J call TRBJ1-1, with D possibly being TRBD1 (5 bases). This CDR3 region has 15 residues. V was pared by 5 bases and J by 0 bases, with 13 bases between. The germline CDR1 and CDR2 sequences are SGHTA and FQGNSA. Full variable domain (rest looked up from reference TRBV7-2 and TRBJ1-1): GAGVSQSPSNKVTEKGKDVELRCDPISGHTALYWYRQSLGQGLEFLIYFQGNSAPDKSGLPSDRFSAERTGGSVSTLTIQRTQQEDSAVYLCASSPTAGMNTEAFFGQGTRLTVV.